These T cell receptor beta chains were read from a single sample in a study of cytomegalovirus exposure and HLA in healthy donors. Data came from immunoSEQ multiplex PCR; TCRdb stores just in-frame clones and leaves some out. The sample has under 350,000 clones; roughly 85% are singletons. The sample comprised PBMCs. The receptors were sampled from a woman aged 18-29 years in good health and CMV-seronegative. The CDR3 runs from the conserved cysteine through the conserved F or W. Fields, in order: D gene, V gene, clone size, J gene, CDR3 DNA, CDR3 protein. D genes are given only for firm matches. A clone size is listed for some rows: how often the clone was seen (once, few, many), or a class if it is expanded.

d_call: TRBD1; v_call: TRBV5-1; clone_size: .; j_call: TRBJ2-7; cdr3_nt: TGCGCCAGCAGCCAAGGGACAGAGGCCTACGAGCAGTACTTC; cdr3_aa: CASSQGTEAYEQYF
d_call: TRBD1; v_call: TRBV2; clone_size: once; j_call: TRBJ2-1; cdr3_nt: TGTGCCAGCAGTGAACCCGGGCCCAGGGGGGAGCAGTTCTTC; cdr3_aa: CASSEPGPRGEQFF
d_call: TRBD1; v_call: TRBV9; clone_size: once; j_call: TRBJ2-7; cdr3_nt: TGTGCCAGCAGCGGACAGGGGAACGAGCAGTACTTC; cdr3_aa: CASSGQGNEQYF
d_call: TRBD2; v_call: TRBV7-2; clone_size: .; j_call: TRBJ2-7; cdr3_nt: TGTGCCAGCAGCCCCAGCGGGGGGAGCTCCTACGAGCAGTACTTC; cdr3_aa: CASSPSGGSSYEQYF
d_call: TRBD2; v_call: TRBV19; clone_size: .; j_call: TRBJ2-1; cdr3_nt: TGTGCCAGTAGGGACATAGCGGGACCCCACAATGAGCAGTTCTTC; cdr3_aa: CASRDIAGPHNEQFF
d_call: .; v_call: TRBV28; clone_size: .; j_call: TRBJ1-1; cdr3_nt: TGTGCCAGCAGTTTATCAATGAGCCCTGAAGCTTTCTTT; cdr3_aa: CASSLSMSPEAFF
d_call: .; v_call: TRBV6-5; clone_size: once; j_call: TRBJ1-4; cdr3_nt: TGTGCCAGCAGGAAGCCCTCGGTTGATGAAAAACTGTTTTTT; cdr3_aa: CASRKPSVDEKLFF
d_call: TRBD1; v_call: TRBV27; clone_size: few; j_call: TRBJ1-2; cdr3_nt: TGTGCCAGCAGTTCCCGGACAGGCTATGGCTACACCTTC; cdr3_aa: CASSSRTGYGYTF
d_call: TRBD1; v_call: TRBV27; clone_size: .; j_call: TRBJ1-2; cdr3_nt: TGTGCCTGCGGGGACAGGGAGGGCTACACCTTC; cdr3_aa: CACGDREGYTF
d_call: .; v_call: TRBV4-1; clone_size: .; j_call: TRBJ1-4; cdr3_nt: TGCGCCAGCAGCCAAGGCCCACAGAATGACGCAACTAATGAAAAACTGTTTTTT; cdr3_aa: CASSQGPQNDATNEKLFF
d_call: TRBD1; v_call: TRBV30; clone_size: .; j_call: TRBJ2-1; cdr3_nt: TGTGCCTGGAGAAGCGGACAGGGAACCGATGAGCAGTTCTTC; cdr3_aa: CAWRSGQGTDEQFF
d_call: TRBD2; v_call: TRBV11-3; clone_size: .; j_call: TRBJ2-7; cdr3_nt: TGTGCCAGCGGGACTAGCGGGACCACCTCCTACGAGCAGTACTTC; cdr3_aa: CASGTSGTTSYEQYF
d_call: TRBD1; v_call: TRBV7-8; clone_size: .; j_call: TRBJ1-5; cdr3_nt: TGTGCCAGCAGCTTAGCCAGGACAGGGGGCATGGACCAGCCCCAGCATTTT; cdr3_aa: CASSLARTGGMDQPQHF
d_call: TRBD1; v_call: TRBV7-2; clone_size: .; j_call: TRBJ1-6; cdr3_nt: TGTGCCAGCAGCTTACAGGGGGTGGATTCACCCCTCCACTTT; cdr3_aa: CASSLQGVDSPLHF
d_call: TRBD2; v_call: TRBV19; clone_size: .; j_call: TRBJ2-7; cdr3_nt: TGTGCCAGTAGTCTGCGGACTAGCGGGAGGGCCACGGAAGGGTACGAGCAGTACTTC; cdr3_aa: CASSLRTSGRATEGYEQYF
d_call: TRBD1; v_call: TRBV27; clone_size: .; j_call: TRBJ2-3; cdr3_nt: TGTGCCAGCAGTCCCCGGGACAGGAGTTGGGCAGATACGCAGTATTTT; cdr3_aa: CASSPRDRSWADTQYF
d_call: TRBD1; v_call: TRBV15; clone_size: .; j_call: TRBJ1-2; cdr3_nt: TGTGCCACCAGCAGAGTTCAGGGGGCGTATGGCTACACCTTC; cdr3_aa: CATSRVQGAYGYTF
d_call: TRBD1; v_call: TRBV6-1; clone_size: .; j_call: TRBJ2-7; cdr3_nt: TGTGCCAGCACGAGGACAGGGCCCGACGGCGAGCAGTACTTC; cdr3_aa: CASTRTGPDGEQYF
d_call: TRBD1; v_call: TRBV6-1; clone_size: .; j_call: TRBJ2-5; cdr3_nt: TGTGCCAGCATAAGGGACAGGGGGGTAGAGACCCAGTACTTC; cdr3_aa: CASIRDRGVETQYF
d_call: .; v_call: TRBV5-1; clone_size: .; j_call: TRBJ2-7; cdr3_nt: TGCGCCAGCAGCGGTGGGAGTAGCTACGAGCAGTACTTC; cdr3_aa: CASSGGSSYEQYF
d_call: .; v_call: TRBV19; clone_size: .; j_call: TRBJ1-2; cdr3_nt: TGTGCCAGTAGTATTGTACGGGGGAAACGGGATGATGGCTACACCTTC; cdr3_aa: CASSIVRGKRDDGYTF
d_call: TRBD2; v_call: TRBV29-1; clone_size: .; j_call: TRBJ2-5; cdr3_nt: TGCAGCGCCGGGGGGGAAGAGACCCAGTACTTC; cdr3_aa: CSAGGEETQYF
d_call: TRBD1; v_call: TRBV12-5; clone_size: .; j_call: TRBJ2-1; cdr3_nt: TGTGCTAGTGGTATCGCGCGGACAGGGGGCTCCTACAATGAGCAGTTCTTC; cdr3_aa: CASGIARTGGSYNEQFF
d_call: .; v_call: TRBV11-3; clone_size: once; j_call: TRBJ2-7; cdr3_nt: TGTGCCAGCAGATCTTACGGTTCCGACGAGCAGTACTTC; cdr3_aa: CASRSYGSDEQYF
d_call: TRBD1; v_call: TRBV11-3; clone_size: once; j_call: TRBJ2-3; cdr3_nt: TGTGCCAGCATCAACCAACAGGGGATATTCACAGATACGCAGTATTTT; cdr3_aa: CASINQQGIFTDTQYF
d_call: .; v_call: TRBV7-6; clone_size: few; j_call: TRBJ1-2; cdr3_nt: TGTGCCAGCAGCTCAACGACAGATCTCTATGGCTACACCTTC; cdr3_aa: CASSSTTDLYGYTF
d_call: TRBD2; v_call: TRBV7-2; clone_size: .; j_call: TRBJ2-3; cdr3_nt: TGTGCCAGCAGCTTAGGCAAGCGGGGGGCCACAGATACGCAGTATTTT; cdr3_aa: CASSLGKRGATDTQYF
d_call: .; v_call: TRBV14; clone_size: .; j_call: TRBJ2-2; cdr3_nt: TGTGCCAGCAGCCCTTACAGGGTCAACACCGGGGAGCTGTTTTTT; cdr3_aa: CASSPYRVNTGELFF